A selection of T cell receptor beta chains follows, all from one sample in a study of blood T cell repertoires in COVID-19. TCRdb's table, derived via immunoSEQ multiplex PCR, lists solely in-frame clones and lacks some. The sample consists of about 46,000 clones, 75% to 90% of them appearing once. Sequenced input: peripheral blood. All receptors derive from a human donor in a cohort sampled during active COVID-19. CDR3s include the opening cysteine and the closing phenylalanine or tryptophan. Each record gives: clone size, D gene, V gene, J gene, CDR3 protein, CDR3 DNA. A D gene is named only where the DNA matches it firmly. Size tells how often a clone was seen (once, few, many) or the class of an expanded clone, and some rows leave it out.

size: .
D: .
V: TRBV19
J: TRBJ1-2
CDR3: CASRQREDGYTF
DNA: TGTGCCAGTAGGCAGAGGGAGGATGGCTACACCTTC

size: .
D: .
V: TRBV19
J: TRBJ2-1
CDR3: CASSIEGGLGEQFF
DNA: TGTGCCAGTAGTATAGAAGGAGGGTTAGGTGAGCAGTTCTTC

size: .
D: .
V: TRBV2
J: TRBJ1-1
CDR3: CASRGAGAFF
DNA: TGTGCCAGCAGGGGGGCCGGAGCTTTCTTT

size: .
D: TRBD2
V: TRBV9
J: TRBJ2-2
CDR3: CASSLLAGALGTGELFF
DNA: TGTGCCAGCAGCCTCCTAGCGGGGGCCCTGGGAACCGGGGAGCTGTTTTTT

size: .
D: .
V: TRBV2
J: TRBJ2-2
CDR3: CASSGDSRELFF
DNA: TGTGCCAGCAGCGGGGACTCCCGGGAGCTGTTTTTT

size: once
D: TRBD2
V: TRBV7-7
J: TRBJ2-3
CDR3: CASSPGLASTDTQYF
DNA: TGTGCCAGCAGCCCCGGACTAGCGAGCACAGATACGCAGTATTTT

size: once
D: TRBD2
V: TRBV7-2
J: TRBJ2-3
CDR3: CASSLVPSGMVTPDTQYF
DNA: TGTGCCAGCAGCTTAGTCCCTAGCGGGATGGTGACTCCCGATACGCAGTATTTT

size: .
D: TRBD2
V: TRBV7-2
J: TRBJ2-7
CDR3: CASSLAAGANEQYF
DNA: TGTGCCAGCAGCTTGGCAGCGGGGGCCAATGAGCAGTACTTC

size: .
D: TRBD2
V: TRBV4-1
J: TRBJ2-7
CDR3: CASSPRLADEQYF
DNA: TGCGCCAGCAGCCCGAGACTAGCAGACGAGCAGTACTTC

size: .
D: TRBD2
V: TRBV15
J: TRBJ2-1
CDR3: CATSRDTGGLAGDEQFF
DNA: TGTGCCACCAGCAGAGATACGGGGGGACTAGCGGGAGATGAGCAGTTCTTC

size: .
D: .
V: TRBV6-5
J: TRBJ1-2
CDR3: CASTFGQNYGYTF
DNA: TGTGCCAGCACTTTTGGACAGAACTATGGCTACACCTTC

size: .
D: .
V: TRBV29-1
J: TRBJ2-7
CDR3: CSVLLVSEQYF
DNA: TGCAGCGTTTTGTTGGTTAGCGAGCAGTACTTC

size: .
D: TRBD2
V: TRBV5-1
J: TRBJ2-7
CDR3: CASSLSSGSYEQYF
DNA: TGCGCCAGCAGCTTGAGTAGCGGGAGTTACGAGCAGTACTTC

size: .
D: .
V: TRBV2
J: TRBJ2-7
CDR3: CASQVWREPSYEQYF
DNA: TGTGCCAGCCAAGTCTGGAGGGAGCCGAGTTACGAGCAGTACTTC

size: .
D: .
V: TRBV7-6
J: TRBJ2-3
CDR3: CASSLAGGASTDTQYF
DNA: TGTGCCAGCAGCTTAGCAGGGGGGGCTAGCACAGATACGCAGTATTTT